This T cell receptor (beta chain) derives from a study of blood T cells in healthy people across ages. Study-level points and caveats: Higher diversity, along with more naive CD4+ cells, distinguished long-lived donors from aged donors.

Next came a second PCR, run for about 7 to 12 cycles, which used a sample-barcoded 5' primer along with a J-beta primer mix. TCRdb fed the 5' RACE reads into MiXCR, producing one record per CDR3 protein. The profile shows about 830,000 distinct CDR3 sequences, roughly 64% of them singletons. Worth noting for this clonotype: Its antigen is not identified.

This receptor was taken from a man aged 30 to 45 in good health. The material sequenced was blood.

The CDR3 coding sequence is TGTGCCAGCTTCAAGATGGATACGCAGTATTTT. Protein product: CASFKMDTQYF. The chain is built from TRBV6-5 and TRBJ2-3; D is ambiguous. Germline V gene data show CDR1 as MNHEY and CDR2 as SVGAGI. Between the trimmed V and J ends, which lost 8 bases and 6 bases, there was a span of 9 bases. This CDR3 spans 11 amino acids.